The T cell receptor beta chain under discussion was sequenced for a study of siplizumab effects on memory and regulatory T cells. Concerning this clone itself: The antigen is not known.

Trimming cost V 4 bases and J 8 bases, with 20 bases left between them. This CDR3 contains 15 residues. Germline-derived CDR1 and CDR2 are LNHDA and SQIVND (reference sequence). It was roughly 99,000 TCR templates that were assayed per sample. Using immunoSEQ multiplex PCR, the repertoire was profiled, and TCRdb retains in-frame clones only, with some absent. The sample has around 100,000 clones, roughly 91% seen once. Study outcomes and limitations: Siplizumab gave mappable alloreactive CD4+ clones an average Treg-derived fraction of nearly 70%, against around 27% in controls. Sequences below about 10^-5 frequency were poorly captured, limiting mapping of alloreactive clones.

The sequencing sample was made of non-Treg CD4+ T cells sorted from blood. The sequence was obtained from a human donor in good health. The rearrangement uses TRBV19 and TRBJ1-2; D ambiguous. The CDR3 region is CASSTPGTPLVGYTF. CDR3 bases: TGTGCCAGTAGTACCCCGGGTACTCCCCTTGTCGGCTACACCTTC.